The clone carrying this T cell receptor (beta chain) occurred a few times. There are 16 residues in the CDR3. The V and J ends lost 3 bases and 2 bases, in that order; junction bases with no gene match: 5. Germline V lookup: CDR1 SGDLS, CDR2 YYNGEE. In TCRdb, the 5' RACE reads were re-called with MiXCR into one record per CDR3 protein. The sample holds 50,000 or so distinct CDR3 sequences, approximately 7% seen once. The record originates from a study of T cells after yellow fever vaccination. The study's findings and limits: Within FACS-sorted repertoires, abundant clonotypes contaminating from the bulk population could be present.

The source was CD8+ T cells not binding an NS4B(214-222) dextramer, sorted from PBMCs, collected around 45 days after the first yellow fever vaccination. V and J are TRBV9 and TRBJ2-3; 11 nucleotides align to TRBD2. This clonotype was obtained from a man in his late teens or twenties who received the YFV17D yellow fever vaccine. CDR3 coding DNA: TGTGCCAGCAGCGCGACTAGCGGGGTTCTCACAGATACGCAGTATTTT. Translated, it gives CASSATSGVLTDTQYF.